This T cell receptor beta chain was sequenced for a study of shared clonotypes between healthy human individuals. Concerning this clone: Its antigen remains unidentified.

Each sample came from a Caucasian adult donor living in Nashville, Tennessee. General observations from the study: Among the subsets, naive ones generally showed larger estimated richness than memory ones. Clonotypes shared by all four sorted-subset donors had higher generation probabilities than non-shared clonotypes.

TCRdb's table, derived via immunoSEQ multiplex PCR, lists solely in-frame clones and lacks some. The table records roughly 380,000 clones, roughly 96% of them present only once. This clonotype was obtained from a young man in good health. Sequences were obtained from memory CD8+ T cells sorted from blood. The subset was: CD45RO+ cells pooled with CCR7-negative TemRA cells.

The CDR3 DNA reads as TGTGCCACCAGCCTAGAACAGGAGGGAATTTCACCCCTCCACTTT. Translating it yields CATSLEQEGISPLHF. J is TRBJ1-6 and V is TRBV15; TRBD1 might be the D (5 bases). There are 15 residues in the CDR3. V lost 5 bases, J lost 9 bases, and 17 bases lay in between. Germline V CDR1 and CDR2: LNHNV, YYDKDF (reference sequence).